Following are 17 T cell receptor beta chains from one sample sequenced in a study of blood T cell repertoires in COVID-19. Profiling relied on immunoSEQ multiplex PCR, and the TCRdb table lists in-frame clones only, not all of them. The table lists fewer than 250,000 clones, about 88% of them singletons. Sequenced sample: peripheral blood. The source is a man aged 35 to 55 with acute or convalescent COVID-19.

This chain uses TRBV6-1 with TRBJ1-5, with 12 positions matching TRBD1. The CDR3 totals 15 residues. The J segment lost 6 bases and the V segment lost 7 bases, leaving 7 bases of the junction unmatched. Germline V lookup: CDR1 MNHNS, CDR2 SASEGT. This chain's CDR3 is CASTPGQGASQPQHF. The CDR3 DNA follows: TGTGCCAGCACTCCGGGACAGGGGGCCAGTCAGCCCCAGCATTTT.

In its sample, this clone was seen once. The chain carries TRBV5-1 and TRBJ2-2, with D maybe TRBD1 (5 bases). Trimming left V 4 bases short and J 1 base short, with 8 bases between. The CDR3 runs 14 residues. Germline V gene lookup returns CDR1 SGHRS and CDR2 YFSETQ. The chain's CDR3 is CASSPTGNTGELFF. In DNA form, the CDR3 reads TGCGCCAGCAGCCCTACAGGGAACACCGGGGAGCTGTTTTTT.

The chain links TRBV12-3 or TRBV12-4 to TRBJ2-7; 9 nucleotides match TRBD1. The CDR3 contains 12 residues. J gave up 2 bases and V 8 bases, and 1 base lay outside the gene matches. Written as DNA, the CDR3 is TGTGCCAGCGGACAGGGGCCCTACGAGCAGTACTTC. This codes for CASGQGPYEQYF.

This chain uses TRBV5-6 with TRBJ1-4, with TRBD1 identical over 9 bases. V shed 5 bases, J shed 5 bases, and the junction held 7 bases outside the gene matches. CDR1 is SGHDT and CDR2 is YYEEEE in the germline V gene. The CDR3 is 15 amino acids. The CDR3 loop is CASRLNGQGNEKLFF. CDR3 bases: TGTGCCAGCAGATTAAACGGACAGGGGAATGAAAAACTGTTTTTT. The variable domain in full, completed from reference TRBV5-6 and TRBJ1-4, reads DAGVTQSPTHLIKTRGQQVTLRCSPKSGHDTVSWYQQALGQGPQFIFQYYEEEERQRGNFPDRFSGHQFPNYSSELNVNALLLGDSALYLCASRLNGQGNEKLFFGSGTQLSVL.

The rearrangement links TRBV5-6 to TRBJ1-2; 8 nucleotides align to TRBD1. V lost 4 bases to trimming and J lost 8 bases; unmatched junction nucleotides: 7. In germline, CDR1 is SGHDT, CDR2 YYEEEE. There are 13 residues in the CDR3. The CDR3 DNA reads TGTGCCAGCAGCACAGGGGGACCTTTCGGCTACACCTTC. Its protein product is CASSTGGPFGYTF.

CDR3 amino acids: CASSLQEDQPQHF. The CDR3 DNA reads as TGTGCCAGCAGTCTACAGGAAGATCAGCCCCAGCATTTT. V and J are TRBV2 and TRBJ1-5; D perhaps matches TRBD1 (5 bases). Germline V lookup: CDR1 SNHLY, CDR2 FYNNEI. The CDR3 is made up of 13 amino acids. Trimming shortened V by 5 bases and J by 5 bases, and 10 bases separated the two germline ends.

This sequence joins TRBV6-6 and TRBJ1-1; D is possibly TRBD1 (6 bases). Germline V gives CDR1 MNHNY, CDR2 SVGAGI (reference sequence). Between the trimmed V and J ends, which lost 6 bases and 4 bases, there was a span of 15 bases. The CDR3 extends over 14 amino acids. The CDR3 spells CASSSGGGATEAFF. DNA for the CDR3: TGTGCCAGCAGCTCCGGAGGGGGGGCCACTGAAGCTTTCTTT.

This chain connects TRBV19 to TRBJ1-5; no reliable D call. This CDR3 spans 15 amino acids. Germline assignment: CDR1 LNHDA and CDR2 SQIVND (reference sequence). Trimming stripped 3 bases from V and 0 bases from J, with 9 bases between. The CDR3 spells CASSISGYSNQPQHF. The CDR3 DNA sequence: TGTGCCAGTAGTATCTCGGGGTATAGCAATCAGCCCCAGCATTTT.

V is TRBV7-8 and J is TRBJ1-2; D remains ambiguous. The CDR3 runs 15 residues. Trimming took 5 bases from V and 4 from J, leaving 17 bases between them. Germline values: CDR1 SGHVS, CDR2 FQNEAQ. The CDR3 nucleotides are TGTGCCAGCAGCCCAGAGGTCCCGGCGGGCTATGGCTACACCTTC. Translation: CASSPEVPAGYGYTF.

This chain uses TRBV2 with TRBJ2-2; a possible D gene is TRBD2 (5 bases). Germline CDR1 and CDR2: SNHLY and FYNNEI. CDR3 length: 16 residues. V lost 0 bases to trimming and J lost 0 bases, with 8 bases between them. The DNA for the CDR3 is TGTGCCAGCAGTGAAGCGCGGGTTGCGAACACCGGGGAGCTGTTTTTT. Encoded protein: CASSEARVANTGELFF.

This chain links TRBV11-3 with TRBJ2-5; D is unresolved. CDR1 is SGHNT and CDR2 is YENEEA in the germline V gene. The CDR3 is 15 amino acids. Trimming removed 5 bases from V and 4 bases from J, with 17 bases in between. Here the CDR3 DNA reads TGTGCCAGCAGCCTCGAAAGTACGACTCGAGAGACCCAGTACTTC. This translates into CASSLESTTRETQYF.

This rearrangement joins TRBV23-1 to TRBJ1-5; D is uncertain. TRBV23-1 is reported as an ORF; its role is uncertain. The germline V and J ends were trimmed by 4 bases and 0 bases, with 7 bases remaining between them. CDR3 length equals 14 residues. DNA for the CDR3: TGCGCCAGCAGTCCCTATCATAGCAATCAGCCCCAGCATTTT. Translating gives CASSPYHSNQPQHF.

The chain uses TRBV7-3 and TRBJ1-2; D ambiguous. From germline, CDR1 is SGHTA and CDR2 FQGTGA. The germline V and J ends were trimmed by 5 bases and 3 bases, with 16 bases remaining between them. This CDR3 is built from 15 residues. CDR3 sequence (DNA): TGTGCCAGCAGCCCCCAGGCGGGCGCGCACTATGGCTACACCTTC. Translating it yields CASSPQAGAHYGYTF.

J is TRBJ1-2 and V is TRBV13; no reliable D call. The CDR3 contains 14 residues. Germline assignment: CDR1 PRHDT and CDR2 FYEKMQ (reference sequence). V lost 2 bases and J 2 bases, leaving 9 bases between the germline ends. The CDR3 loop reads CASSLRQANYGYTF. DNA of the CDR3: TGTGCCAGCAGCTTAAGGCAGGCGAACTATGGCTACACCTTC.

The chain employs TRBV15 and TRBJ1-1; D possibly corresponds to TRBD1 (5 bases). Trimming shortened V by 1 base and J by 2 bases, and 8 bases separated the two germline ends. The germline V gene has CDR1 LNHNV and CDR2 YYDKDF (reference sequence). This CDR3 spans 14 amino acids. CDR3 residues: CATSRAGANTEAFF. For the CDR3, the DNA is TGTGCCACCAGCAGAGCTGGGGCCAACACTGAAGCTTTCTTT.

The chain joins TRBV29-1 to TRBJ1-6; tentatively, D is TRBD1 (6 bases). Germline V gives CDR1 SQVTM, CDR2 ANQGSEA. V lost 6 bases to trimming and J lost 9 bases, with 15 bases between them. The CDR3 covers 13 residues. This CDR3 is CSVGTTRGSPLHF. The CDR3 coding sequence is TGCAGCGTCGGGACAACTAGGGGTTCACCCCTCCACTTT.

The chain joins TRBV5-8 to TRBJ1-2; 7 bases fit TRBD1. This CDR3 is 17 amino acids long. Looked up from germline, CDR1 is SGHTS and CDR2 is YDEGEE. After removal of 4 bases from V and 0 bases from J, the junction contained 12 bases not matched to a gene. CDR3 bases: TGTGCCAGCAGCCCGGGACAGATCCGAGTTCCTAACTATGGCTACACCTTC. Translated, it gives CASSPGQIRVPNYGYTF.